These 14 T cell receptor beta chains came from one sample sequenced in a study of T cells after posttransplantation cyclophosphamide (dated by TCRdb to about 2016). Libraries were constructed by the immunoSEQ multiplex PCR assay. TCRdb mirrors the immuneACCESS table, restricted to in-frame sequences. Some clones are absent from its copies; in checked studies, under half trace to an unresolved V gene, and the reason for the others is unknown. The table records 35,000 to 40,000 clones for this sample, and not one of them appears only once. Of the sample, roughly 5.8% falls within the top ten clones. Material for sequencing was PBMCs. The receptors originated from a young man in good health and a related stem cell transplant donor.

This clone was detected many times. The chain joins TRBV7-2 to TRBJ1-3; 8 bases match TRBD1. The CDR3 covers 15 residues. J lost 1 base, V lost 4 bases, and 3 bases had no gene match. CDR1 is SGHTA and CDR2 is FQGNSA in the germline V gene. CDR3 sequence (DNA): TGTGCCAGCAGCTGGGGGACAGGTTCTGGAAACACCATATATTTT. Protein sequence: CASSWGTGSGNTIYF.

DNA for the CDR3: TGTGCCAGCTCACTTGAAGGGGTCGGGGGAGAGACCCAGTACTTC. This sequence encodes CASSLEGVGGETQYF. The genes are TRBV18 and TRBJ2-5, with a weak D call TRBD2 (6 bases). CDR3 length: 15 residues. CDR1 is KGHSH, CDR2 LQKENI, per germline. The ends were cut back, 4 bases at V and 4 bases at J, with 16 bases in the middle.

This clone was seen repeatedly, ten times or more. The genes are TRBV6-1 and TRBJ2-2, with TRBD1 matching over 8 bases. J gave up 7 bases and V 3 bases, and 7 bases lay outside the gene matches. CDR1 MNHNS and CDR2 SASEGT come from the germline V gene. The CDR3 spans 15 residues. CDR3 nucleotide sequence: TGTGCCAGCAGTGAGTCGGGGACAGGAGGCGGGGAGCTGTTTTTT. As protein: CASSESGTGGGELFF.

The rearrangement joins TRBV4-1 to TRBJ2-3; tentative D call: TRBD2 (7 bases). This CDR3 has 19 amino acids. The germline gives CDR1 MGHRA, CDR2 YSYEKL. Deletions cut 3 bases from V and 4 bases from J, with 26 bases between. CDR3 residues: CASSHHRGGGGGGADTQYF. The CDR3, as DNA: TGCGCCAGCAGCCACCACCGTGGGGGGGGCGGGGGTGGGGCAGATACGCAGTATTTT.

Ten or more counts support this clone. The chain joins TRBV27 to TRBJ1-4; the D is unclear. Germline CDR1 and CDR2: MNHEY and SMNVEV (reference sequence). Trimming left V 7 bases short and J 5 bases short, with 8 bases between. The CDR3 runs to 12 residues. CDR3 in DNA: TGTGCCAGCAAAGGGCTCAATGAAAAACTGTTTTTT. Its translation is CASKGLNEKLFF.

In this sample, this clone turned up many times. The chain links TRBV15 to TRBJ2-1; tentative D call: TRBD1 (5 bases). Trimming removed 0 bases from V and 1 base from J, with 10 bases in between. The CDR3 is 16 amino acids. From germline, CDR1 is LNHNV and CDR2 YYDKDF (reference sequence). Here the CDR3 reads CATSRDLGRSYNEQFF. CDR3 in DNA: TGTGCCACCAGCAGAGATCTGGGGCGGTCCTACAATGAGCAGTTCTTC.

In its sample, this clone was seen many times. CDR3 sequence reads: CASSMNRPQRGGGGELFF. The CDR3 DNA reads as TGTGCCAGCTCCATGAACCGACCCCAGCGGGGGGGCGGCGGGGAGCTGTTTTTT. The V and J genes are TRBV7-2 and TRBJ2-2; 10 positions match TRBD2. Unmatched junction bases numbered 19, after V lost 8 bases and J lost 7 bases. CDR1 and CDR2 (germline): SGHTA, FQGNSA. This CDR3 is built from 18 residues.

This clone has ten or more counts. The CDR3 reads CASSLQGMVGETQYF. DNA of the CDR3: TGTGCCAGCAGCTTGCAGGGGATGGTTGGAGAGACCCAGTACTTC. The gene calls are TRBV7-3 and TRBJ2-5; TRBD1 is a possible D gene (6 bases). Germline V gives CDR1 SGHTA, CDR2 FQGTGA. Trimming took 3 bases from V and 4 from J, leaving 15 bases between them. This CDR3 spans 15 amino acids.

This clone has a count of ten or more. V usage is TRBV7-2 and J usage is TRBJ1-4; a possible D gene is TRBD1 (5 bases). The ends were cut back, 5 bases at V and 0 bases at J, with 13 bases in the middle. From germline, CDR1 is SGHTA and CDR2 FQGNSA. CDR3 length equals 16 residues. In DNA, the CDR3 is TGTGCCAGCAGCCGACAGTCTCTTTCAACTAATGAAAAACTGTTTTTT. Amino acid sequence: CASSRQSLSTNEKLFF.

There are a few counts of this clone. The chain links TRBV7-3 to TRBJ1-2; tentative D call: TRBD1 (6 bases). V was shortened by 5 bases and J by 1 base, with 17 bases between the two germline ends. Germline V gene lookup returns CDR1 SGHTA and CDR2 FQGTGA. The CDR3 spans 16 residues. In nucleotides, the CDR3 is TGTGCCAGCAGCCCCTCTGGGGGCATGAATAACTATGGCTACACCTTC. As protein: CASSPSGGMNNYGYTF.

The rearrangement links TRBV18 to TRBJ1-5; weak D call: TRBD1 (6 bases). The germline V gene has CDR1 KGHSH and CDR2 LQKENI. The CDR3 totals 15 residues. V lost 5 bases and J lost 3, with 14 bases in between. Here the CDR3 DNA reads TGTGCCAGCTCAACAACGGACAGCTACAATCAGCCCCAGCATTTT. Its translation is CASSTTDSYNQPQHF.

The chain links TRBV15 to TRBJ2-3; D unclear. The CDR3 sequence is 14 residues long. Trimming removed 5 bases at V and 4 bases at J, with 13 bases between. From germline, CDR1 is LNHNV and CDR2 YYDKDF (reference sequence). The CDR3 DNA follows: TGTGCCACCAGCCCCGTTGAGGCGGCAGATACGCAGTATTTT. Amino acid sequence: CATSPVEAADTQYF.

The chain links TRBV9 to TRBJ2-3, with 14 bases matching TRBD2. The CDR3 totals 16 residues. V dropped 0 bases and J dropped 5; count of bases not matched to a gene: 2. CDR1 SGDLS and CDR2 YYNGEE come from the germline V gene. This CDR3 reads CASSVGTSGGKDTQYF. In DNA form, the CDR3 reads TGTGCCAGCAGCGTAGGGACTAGCGGGGGGAAAGATACGCAGTATTTT.

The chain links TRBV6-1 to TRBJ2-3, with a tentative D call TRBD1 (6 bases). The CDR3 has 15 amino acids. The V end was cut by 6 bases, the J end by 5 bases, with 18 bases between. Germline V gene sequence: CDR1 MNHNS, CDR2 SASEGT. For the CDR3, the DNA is TGTGCCAGCAGCCCCTTCGTTGGGGGCTTAGATACGCAGTATTTT. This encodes CASSPFVGGLDTQYF.